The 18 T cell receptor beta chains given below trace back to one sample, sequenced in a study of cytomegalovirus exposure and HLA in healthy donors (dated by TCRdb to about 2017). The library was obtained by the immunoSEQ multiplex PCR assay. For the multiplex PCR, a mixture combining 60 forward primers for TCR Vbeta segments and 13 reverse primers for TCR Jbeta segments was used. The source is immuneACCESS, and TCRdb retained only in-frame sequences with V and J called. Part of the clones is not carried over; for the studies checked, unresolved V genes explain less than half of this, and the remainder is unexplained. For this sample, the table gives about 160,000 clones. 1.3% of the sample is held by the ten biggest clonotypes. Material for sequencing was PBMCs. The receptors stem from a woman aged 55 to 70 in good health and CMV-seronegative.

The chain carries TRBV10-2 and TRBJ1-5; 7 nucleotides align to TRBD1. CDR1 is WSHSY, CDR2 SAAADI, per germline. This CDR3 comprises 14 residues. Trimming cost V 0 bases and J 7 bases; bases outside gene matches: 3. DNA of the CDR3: TGCGCCAGCAGTGAGTCAGGGGGCGGGCAGCCCCAGCATTTT. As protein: CASSESGGGQPQHF.

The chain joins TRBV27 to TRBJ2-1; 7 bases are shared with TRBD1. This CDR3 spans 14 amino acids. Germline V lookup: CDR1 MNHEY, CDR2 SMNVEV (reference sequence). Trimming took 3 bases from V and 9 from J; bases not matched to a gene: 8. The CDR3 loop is CASSFGQVSGEQFF. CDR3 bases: TGTGCCAGCAGTTTCGGACAGGTCAGCGGTGAGCAGTTCTTC.

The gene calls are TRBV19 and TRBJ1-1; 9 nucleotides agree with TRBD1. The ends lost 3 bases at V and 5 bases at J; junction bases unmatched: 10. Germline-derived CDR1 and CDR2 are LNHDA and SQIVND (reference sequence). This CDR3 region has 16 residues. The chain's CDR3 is CASSIVSGTGQTEAFF. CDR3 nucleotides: TGTGCCAGTAGTATCGTATCCGGGACAGGGCAGACTGAAGCTTTCTTT.

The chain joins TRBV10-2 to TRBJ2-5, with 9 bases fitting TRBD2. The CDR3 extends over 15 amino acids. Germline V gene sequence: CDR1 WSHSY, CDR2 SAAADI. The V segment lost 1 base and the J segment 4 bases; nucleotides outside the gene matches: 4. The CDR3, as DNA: TGCGCCAGCAGTGAGTGGGGTAGCGGGGGAGAGACCCAGTACTTC. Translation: CASSEWGSGGETQYF.

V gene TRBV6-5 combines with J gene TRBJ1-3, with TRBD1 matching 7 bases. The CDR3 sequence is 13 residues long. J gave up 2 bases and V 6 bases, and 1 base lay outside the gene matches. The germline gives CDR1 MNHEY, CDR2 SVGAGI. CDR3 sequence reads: CASSTGAGNTIYF. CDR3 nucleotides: TGTGCCAGCAGCACAGGGGCTGGAAACACCATATATTTT.

The CDR3 region is CASRKTGGHNEQFF. In nucleotides, the CDR3 is TGTGCCAGCAGGAAGACAGGGGGTCACAATGAGCAGTTCTTC. This chain uses TRBV13 with TRBJ2-1; 9 bases line up with TRBD1. CDR3 length: 14 residues. The ends lost 6 bases at V and 5 bases at J; junction bases unmatched: 5. From germline, CDR1 is PRHDT and CDR2 FYEKMQ (reference sequence).

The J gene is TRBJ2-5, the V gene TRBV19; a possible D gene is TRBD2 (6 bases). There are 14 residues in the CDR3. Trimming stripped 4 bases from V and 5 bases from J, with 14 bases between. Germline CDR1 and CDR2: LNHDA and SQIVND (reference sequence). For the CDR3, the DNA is TGTGCCAGTAGTAGAAGAGGAGGGAGGGAGACCCAGTACTTC. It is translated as CASSRRGGRETQYF.

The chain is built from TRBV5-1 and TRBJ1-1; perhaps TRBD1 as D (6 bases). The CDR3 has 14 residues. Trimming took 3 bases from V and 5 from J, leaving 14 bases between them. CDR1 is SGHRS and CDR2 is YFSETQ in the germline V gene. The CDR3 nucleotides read TGCGCCAGCAGCTGGGCTGGGGGCGGGACTGAAGCTTTCTTT. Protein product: CASSWAGGGTEAFF.

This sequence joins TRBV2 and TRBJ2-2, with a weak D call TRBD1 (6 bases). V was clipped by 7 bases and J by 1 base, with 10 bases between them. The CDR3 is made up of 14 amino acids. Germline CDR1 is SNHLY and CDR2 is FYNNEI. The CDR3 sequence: CASMRTVNTGELFF. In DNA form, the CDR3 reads TGTGCCAGCATGAGGACAGTGAACACCGGGGAGCTGTTTTTT.

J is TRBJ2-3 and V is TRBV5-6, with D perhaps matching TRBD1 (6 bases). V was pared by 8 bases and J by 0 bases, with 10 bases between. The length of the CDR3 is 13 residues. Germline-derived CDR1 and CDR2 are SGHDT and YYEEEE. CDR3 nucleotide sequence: TGTGCCAGTCGGGACATAAGCACAGATACGCAGTATTTT. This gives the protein CASRDISTDTQYF.

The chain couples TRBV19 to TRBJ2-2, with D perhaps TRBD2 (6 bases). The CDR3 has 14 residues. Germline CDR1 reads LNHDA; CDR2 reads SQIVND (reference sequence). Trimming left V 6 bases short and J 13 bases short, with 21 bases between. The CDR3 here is CASRLSGRDRALFF. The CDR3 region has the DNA TGTGCCAGTAGACTATCTGGGCGGGATCGGGCGCTGTTTTTT.

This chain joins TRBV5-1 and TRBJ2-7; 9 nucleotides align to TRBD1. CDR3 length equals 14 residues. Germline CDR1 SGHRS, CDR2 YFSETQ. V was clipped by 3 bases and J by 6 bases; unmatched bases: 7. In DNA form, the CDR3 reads TGCGCCAGCAGCTCGCCGGGACAGGGTTCCGAGCAGTACTTC. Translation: CASSSPGQGSEQYF. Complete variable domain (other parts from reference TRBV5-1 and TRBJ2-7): KAGVTQTPRYLIKTRGQQVTLSCSPISGHRSVSWYQQTPGQGLQFLFEYFSETQRNKGNFPGRFSGRQFSNSRSEMNVSTLELGDSALYLCASSSPGQGSEQYFGPGTRLTVT.

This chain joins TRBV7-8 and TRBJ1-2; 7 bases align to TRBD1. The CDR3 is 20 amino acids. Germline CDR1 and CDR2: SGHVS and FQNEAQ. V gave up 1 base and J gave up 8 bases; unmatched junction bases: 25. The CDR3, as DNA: TGTGCCAGCAGCTTAGATGGGACAGAAGGCTCTATGGCTACTGGTGGGGGCTACACCTTC. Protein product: CASSLDGTEGSMATGGGYTF.

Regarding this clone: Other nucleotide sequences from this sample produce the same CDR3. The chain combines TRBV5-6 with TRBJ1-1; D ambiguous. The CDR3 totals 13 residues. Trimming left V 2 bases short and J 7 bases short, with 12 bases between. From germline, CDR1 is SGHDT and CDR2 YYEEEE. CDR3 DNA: TGTGCCAGCAGCTTATGGATTCGGGGTGAAGCTTTCTTT. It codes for CASSLWIRGEAFF. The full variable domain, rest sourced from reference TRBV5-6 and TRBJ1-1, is DAGVTQSPTHLIKTRGQQVTLRCSPKSGHDTVSWYQQALGQGPQFIFQYYEEEERQRGNFPDRFSGHQFPNYSSELNVNALLLGDSALYLCASSLWIRGEAFFGQGTRLTVV.

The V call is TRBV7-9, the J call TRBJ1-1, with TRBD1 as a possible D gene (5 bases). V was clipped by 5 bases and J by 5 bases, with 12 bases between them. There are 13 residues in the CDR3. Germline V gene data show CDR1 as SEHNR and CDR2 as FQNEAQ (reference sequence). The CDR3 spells CASSAQGGTEAFF. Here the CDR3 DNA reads TGTGCCAGCAGCGCCCAGGGTGGAACTGAAGCTTTCTTT.

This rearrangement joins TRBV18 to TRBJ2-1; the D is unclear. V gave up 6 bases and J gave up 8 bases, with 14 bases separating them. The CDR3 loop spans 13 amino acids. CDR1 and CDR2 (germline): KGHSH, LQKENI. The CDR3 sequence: CASSPASSDEQFF. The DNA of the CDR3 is TGTGCCAGCTCCCCGGCCAGCAGCGATGAGCAGTTCTTC. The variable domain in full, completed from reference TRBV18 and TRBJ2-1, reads NAGVMQNPRHLVRRRGQEARLRCSPMKGHSHVYWYRQLPEEGLKFMVYLQKENIIDESGMPKERFSAEFPKEGPSILRIQQVVRGDSAAYFCASSPASSDEQFFGPGTRLTVL.

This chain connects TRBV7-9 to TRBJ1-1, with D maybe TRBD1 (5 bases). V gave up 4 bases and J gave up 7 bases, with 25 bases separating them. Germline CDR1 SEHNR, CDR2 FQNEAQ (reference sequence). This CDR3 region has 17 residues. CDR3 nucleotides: TGTGCCAGCAGCTCCCGGGGGGGAACAGCTAGTATCGGTGAAGCTTTCTTT. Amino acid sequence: CASSSRGGTASIGEAFF. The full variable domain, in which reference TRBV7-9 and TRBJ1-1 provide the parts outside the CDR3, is DTGVSQNPRHKITKRGQNVTFRCDPISEHNRLYWYRQTLGQGPEFLTYFQNEAQLEKSRLLSDRFSAERPKGSFSTLEIQRTEQGDSAMYLCASSSRGGTASIGEAFFGQGTRLTVV.

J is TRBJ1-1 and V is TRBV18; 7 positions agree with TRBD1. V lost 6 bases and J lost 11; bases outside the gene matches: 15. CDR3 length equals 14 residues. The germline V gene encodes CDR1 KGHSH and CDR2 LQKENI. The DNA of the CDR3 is TGTGCCAGCTCGTACGGGACAGACCTCCAGGAGGCTTTCTTT. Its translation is CASSYGTDLQEAFF.